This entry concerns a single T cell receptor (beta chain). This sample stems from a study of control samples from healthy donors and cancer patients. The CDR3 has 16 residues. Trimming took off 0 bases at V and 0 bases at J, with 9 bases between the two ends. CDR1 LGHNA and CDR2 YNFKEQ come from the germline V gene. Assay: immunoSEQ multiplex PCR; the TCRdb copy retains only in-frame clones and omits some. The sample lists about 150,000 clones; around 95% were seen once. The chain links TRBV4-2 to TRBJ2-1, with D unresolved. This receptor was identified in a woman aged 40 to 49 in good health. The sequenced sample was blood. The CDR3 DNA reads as TGTGCCAGCAGCCAAGAGAGCACGAGCTCCTACAATGAGCAGTTCTTC. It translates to CASSQESTSSYNEQFF.